The entry below gives a single TCR beta chain sequence along with its context. The antigen remains undetermined. V was cut by 3 bases and J by 10 bases, with 4 bases left in between. Germline V gene sequence: CDR1 SGHDN, CDR2 FVKESK. This CDR3 contains 11 residues. TCRdb reprocessed the 5' RACE reads via MiXCR and lists one record per CDR3 protein. This sample has 470,000 or so distinct CDR3 sequences, with roughly a quarter found just once. The sample originates from a study of CD8 T cells in ankylosing spondylitis. Study-level findings and limits: A motif in TCR beta, a set of under ten highly homologous variants, appeared characteristic of ankylosing spondylitis blood. Clones that were linked to disease were CD8+ and were relatively rare in peripheral blood. The study looked at matched synovial fluid samples from ankylosing spondylitis patients. Disease-linked clones were reported to be significantly enriched there.

The V gene is TRBV14, the J gene TRBJ1-6; the D is unclear. Sequenced input: blood, either unsorted or a sorted T cell fraction (not recorded which). The clonotype comes from a male donor with ankylosing spondylitis. The CDR3 loop is CASSHGSPLHF. The CDR3 coding sequence is TGTGCCAGCAGCCATGGATCACCCCTCCACTTT. Variable domain in full (rest from reference TRBV14 and TRBJ1-6): EAGVTQFPSHSVIEKGQTVTLRCDPISGHDNLYWYRRVMGKEIKFLLHFVKESKQDESGMPNNRFLAERTGGTYSTLKVQPAELEDSGVYFCASSHGSPLHFGNGTRLTVT.